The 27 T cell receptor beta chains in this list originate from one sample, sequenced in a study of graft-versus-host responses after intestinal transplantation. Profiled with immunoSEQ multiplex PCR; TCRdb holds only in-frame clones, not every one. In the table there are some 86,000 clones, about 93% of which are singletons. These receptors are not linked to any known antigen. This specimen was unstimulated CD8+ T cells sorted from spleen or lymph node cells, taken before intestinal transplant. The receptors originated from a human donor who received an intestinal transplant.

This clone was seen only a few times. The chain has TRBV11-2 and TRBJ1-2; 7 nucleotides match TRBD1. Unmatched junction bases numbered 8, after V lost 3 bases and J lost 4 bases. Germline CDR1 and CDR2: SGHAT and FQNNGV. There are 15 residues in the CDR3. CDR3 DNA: TGTGCCAGCAGCTTGGCAGGGGGTTATGGCTATGGCTACACCTTC. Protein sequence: CASSLAGGYGYGYTF.

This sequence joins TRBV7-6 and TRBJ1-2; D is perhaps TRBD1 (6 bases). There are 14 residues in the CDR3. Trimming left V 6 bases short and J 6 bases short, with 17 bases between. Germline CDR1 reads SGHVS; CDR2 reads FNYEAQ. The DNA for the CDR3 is TGTGCCAGCAGTCCCGCGGGGGGCCGGGATGGCTACACCTTC. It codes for CASSPAGGRDGYTF.

Written as DNA, the CDR3 is TGCGCCAGCAGCTTGGCCGAAGGTAACGAGCAGTACTTC. As protein: CASSLAEGNEQYF. The J gene is TRBJ2-7, the V gene TRBV5-1; D remains unclear. Germline V lookup: CDR1 SGHRS, CDR2 YFSETQ. Between the trimmed V and J ends, which lost 0 bases and 5 bases, there was a span of 9 bases. The CDR3 is made up of 13 amino acids.

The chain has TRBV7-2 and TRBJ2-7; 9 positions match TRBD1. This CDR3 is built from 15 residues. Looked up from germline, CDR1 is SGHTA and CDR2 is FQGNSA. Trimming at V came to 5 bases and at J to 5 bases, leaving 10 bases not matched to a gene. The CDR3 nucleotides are TGTGCCAGCAGCACACACCGGGACAGGGACCACGAGCAGTACTTC. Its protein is CASSTHRDRDHEQYF. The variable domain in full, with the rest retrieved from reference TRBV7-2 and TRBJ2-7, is GAGVSQSPSNKVTEKGKDVELRCDPISGHTALYWYRQSLGQGLEFLIYFQGNSAPDKSGLPSDRFSAERTGGSVSTLTIQRTQQEDSAVYLCASSTHRDRDHEQYFGPGTRLTVT.

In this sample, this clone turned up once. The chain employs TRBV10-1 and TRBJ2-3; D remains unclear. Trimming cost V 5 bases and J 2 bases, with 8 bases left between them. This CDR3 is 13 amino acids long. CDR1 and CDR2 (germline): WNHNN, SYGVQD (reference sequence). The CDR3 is CASSLTPTDTQYF. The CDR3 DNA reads TGCGCCAGCAGTCTGACTCCCACAGATACGCAGTATTTT.

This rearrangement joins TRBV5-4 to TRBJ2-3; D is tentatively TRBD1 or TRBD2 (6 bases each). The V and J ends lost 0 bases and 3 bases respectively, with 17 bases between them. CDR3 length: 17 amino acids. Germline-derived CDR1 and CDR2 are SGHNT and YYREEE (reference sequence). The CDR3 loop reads CASSLGAAGGPTDTQYF. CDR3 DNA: TGTGCCAGCAGCTTGGGGGCGGCTGGGGGGCCGACAGATACGCAGTATTTT.

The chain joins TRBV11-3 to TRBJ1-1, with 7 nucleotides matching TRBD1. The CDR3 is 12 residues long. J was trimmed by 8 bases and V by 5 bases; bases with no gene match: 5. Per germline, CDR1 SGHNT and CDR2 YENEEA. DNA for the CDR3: TGTGCCAGCAGCGCCGGGACAGAGGAAGCTTTCTTT. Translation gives CASSAGTEEAFF.

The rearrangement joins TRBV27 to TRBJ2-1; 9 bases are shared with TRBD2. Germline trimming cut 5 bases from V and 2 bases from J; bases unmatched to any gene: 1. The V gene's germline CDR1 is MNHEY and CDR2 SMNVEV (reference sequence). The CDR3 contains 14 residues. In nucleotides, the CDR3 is TGTGCCAGCAGTATAGCGGGGGCCTACAATGAGCAGTTCTTC. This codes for CASSIAGAYNEQFF.

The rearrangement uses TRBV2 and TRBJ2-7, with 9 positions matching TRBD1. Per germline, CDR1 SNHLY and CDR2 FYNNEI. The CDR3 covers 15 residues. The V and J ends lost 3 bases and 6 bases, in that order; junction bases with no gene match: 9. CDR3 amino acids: CASSDLPGQGTEQYF. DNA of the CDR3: TGTGCCAGCAGTGACCTTCCGGGACAGGGAACCGAGCAGTACTTC. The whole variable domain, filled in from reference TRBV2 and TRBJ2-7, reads EPEVTQTPSHQVTQMGQEVILRCVPISNHLYFYWYRQILGQKVEFLVSFYNNEISEKSEIFDDQFSVERPDGSNFTLKIRSTKLEDSAMYFCASSDLPGQGTEQYFGPGTRLTVT.

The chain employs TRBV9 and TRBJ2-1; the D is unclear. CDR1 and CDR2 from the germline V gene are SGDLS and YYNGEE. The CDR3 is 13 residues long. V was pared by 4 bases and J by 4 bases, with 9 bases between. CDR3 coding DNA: TGTGCCAGCAGCTCATACTCGTACAATGAGCAGTTCTTC. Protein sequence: CASSSYSYNEQFF.

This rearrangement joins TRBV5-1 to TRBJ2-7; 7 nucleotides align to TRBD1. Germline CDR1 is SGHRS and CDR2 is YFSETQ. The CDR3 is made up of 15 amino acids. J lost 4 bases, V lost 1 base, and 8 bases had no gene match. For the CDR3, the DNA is TGCGCCAGCAGCTTGACCCCGGGACAGCCATACGAGCAGTACTTC. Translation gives CASSLTPGQPYEQYF.

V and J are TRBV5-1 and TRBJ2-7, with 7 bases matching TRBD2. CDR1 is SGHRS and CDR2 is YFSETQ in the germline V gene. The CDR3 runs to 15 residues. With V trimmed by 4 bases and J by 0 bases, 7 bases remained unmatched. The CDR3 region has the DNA TGCGCCAGCAGCCCCGCCCCGGGGGGCTCCTACGAGCAGTACTTC. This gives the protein CASSPAPGGSYEQYF.

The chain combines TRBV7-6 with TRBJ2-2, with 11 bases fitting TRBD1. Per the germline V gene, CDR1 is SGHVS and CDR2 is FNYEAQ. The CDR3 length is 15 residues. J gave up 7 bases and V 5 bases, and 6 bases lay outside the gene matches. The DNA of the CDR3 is TGTGCCAGCAGCCTCCGGACAGGGGGCCTCGGGGAGCTGTTTTTT. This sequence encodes CASSLRTGGLGELFF.

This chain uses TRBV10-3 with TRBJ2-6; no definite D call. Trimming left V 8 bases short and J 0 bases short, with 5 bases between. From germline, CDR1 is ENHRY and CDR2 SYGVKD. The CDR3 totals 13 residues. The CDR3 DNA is TGTGCCATCGTTGACTCTGGGGCCAACGTCCTGACTTTC. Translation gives CAIVDSGANVLTF.

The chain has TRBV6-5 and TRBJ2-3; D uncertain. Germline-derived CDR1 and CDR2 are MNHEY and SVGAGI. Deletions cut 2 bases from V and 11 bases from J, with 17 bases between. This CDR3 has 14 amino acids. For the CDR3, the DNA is TGTGCCAGCAGTTACGTTTATAGGCCCCCGGGGCAGTATTTT. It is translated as CASSYVYRPPGQYF.

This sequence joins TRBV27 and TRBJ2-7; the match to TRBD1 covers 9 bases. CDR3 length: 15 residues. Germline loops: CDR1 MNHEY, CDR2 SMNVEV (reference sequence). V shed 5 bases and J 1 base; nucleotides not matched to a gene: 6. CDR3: CASSPPTGGSYEQYF. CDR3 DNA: TGTGCCAGCAGTCCGCCGACAGGGGGTTCCTACGAGCAGTACTTC.

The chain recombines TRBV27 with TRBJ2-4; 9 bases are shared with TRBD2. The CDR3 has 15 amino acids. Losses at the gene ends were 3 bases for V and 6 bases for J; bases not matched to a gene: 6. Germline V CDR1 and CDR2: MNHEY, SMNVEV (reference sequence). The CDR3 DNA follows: TGTGCCAGCAGTTTGCGGCGGGGGGGCCTAAACATTCAGTACTTC. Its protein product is CASSLRRGGLNIQYF.

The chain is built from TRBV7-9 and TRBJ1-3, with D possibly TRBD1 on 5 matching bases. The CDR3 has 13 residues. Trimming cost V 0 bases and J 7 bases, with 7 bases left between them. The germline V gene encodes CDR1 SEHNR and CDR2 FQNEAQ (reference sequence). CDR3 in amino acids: CASSLASGNTIYF. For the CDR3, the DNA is TGTGCCAGCAGCTTAGCTTCAGGGAACACCATATATTTT.

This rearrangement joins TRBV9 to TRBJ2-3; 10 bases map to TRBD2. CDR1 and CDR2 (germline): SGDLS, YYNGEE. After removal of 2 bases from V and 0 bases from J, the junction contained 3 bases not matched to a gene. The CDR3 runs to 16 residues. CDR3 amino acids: CASSVGLADSTDTQYF. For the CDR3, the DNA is TGTGCCAGCAGCGTTGGACTAGCGGATAGCACAGATACGCAGTATTTT.

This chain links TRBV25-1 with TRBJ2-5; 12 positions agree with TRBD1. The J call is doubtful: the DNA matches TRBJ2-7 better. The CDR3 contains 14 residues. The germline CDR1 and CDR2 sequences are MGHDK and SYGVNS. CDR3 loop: CASSGGQGADEQYF. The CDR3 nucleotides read TGTGCCAGCAGTGGGGGACAGGGGGCCGACGAGCAGTACTTC.

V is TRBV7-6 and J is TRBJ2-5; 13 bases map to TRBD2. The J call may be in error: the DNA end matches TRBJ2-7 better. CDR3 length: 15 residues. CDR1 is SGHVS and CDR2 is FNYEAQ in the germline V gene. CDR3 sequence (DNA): TGTGCCAGCAGCTTTTGGACTAGCGGGAGCAACGAGCAGTACTTC. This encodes CASSFWTSGSNEQYF.

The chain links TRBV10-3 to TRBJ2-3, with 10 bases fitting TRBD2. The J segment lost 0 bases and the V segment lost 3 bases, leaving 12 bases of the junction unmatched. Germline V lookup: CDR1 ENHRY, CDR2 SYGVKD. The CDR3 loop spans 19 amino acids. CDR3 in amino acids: CAISEVLAGDSTSTDTQYF. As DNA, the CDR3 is TGTGCCATCAGTGAAGTCCTAGCGGGAGATTCCACTAGCACAGATACGCAGTATTTT.

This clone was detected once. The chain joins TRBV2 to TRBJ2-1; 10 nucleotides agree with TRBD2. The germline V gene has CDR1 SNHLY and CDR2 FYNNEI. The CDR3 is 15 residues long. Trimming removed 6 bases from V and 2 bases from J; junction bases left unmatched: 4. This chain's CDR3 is CASRVSGGAYNEQFF. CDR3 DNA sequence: TGTGCCAGCAGAGTCAGCGGGGGGGCCTACAATGAGCAGTTCTTC. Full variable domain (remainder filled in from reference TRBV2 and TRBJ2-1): EPEVTQTPSHQVTQMGQEVILRCVPISNHLYFYWYRQILGQKVEFLVSFYNNEISEKSEIFDDQFSVERPDGSNFTLKIRSTKLEDSAMYFCASRVSGGAYNEQFFGPGTRLTVL.

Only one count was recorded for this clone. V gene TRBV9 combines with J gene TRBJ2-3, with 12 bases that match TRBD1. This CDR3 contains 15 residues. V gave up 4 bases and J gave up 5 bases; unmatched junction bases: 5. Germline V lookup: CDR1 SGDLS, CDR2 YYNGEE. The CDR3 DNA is TGTGCCAGCAGCCCGGGACAGGGGGCAGGAGATACGCAGTATTTT. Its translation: CASSPGQGAGDTQYF. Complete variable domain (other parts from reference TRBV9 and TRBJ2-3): DSGVTQTPKHLITATGQRVTLRCSPRSGDLSVYWYQQSLDQGLQFLIQYYNGEERAKGNILERFSAQQFPDLHSELNLSSLELGDSALYFCASSPGQGAGDTQYFGPGTRLTVL.

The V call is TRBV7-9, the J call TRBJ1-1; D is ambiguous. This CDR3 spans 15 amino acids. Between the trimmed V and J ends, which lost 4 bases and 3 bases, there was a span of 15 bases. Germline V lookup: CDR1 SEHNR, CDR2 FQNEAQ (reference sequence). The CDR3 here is CASSSRRTAYTEAFF. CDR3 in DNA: TGTGCCAGCAGCTCAAGGAGGACCGCCTACACTGAAGCTTTCTTT.

The CDR3, as DNA: TGTGCCATCAGTGAGTCGGTAACATACAATGAGCAGTTCTTC. This gives the protein CAISESVTYNEQFF. V usage is TRBV10-3 and J usage is TRBJ2-1; unclear D gene. Trimming pared 0 bases from V and 4 bases from J, leaving 7 bases between. CDR1 and CDR2 (germline): ENHRY, SYGVKD. The CDR3 is 14 amino acids.

The CDR3 sequence: CASRRDGTYEQYF. In nucleotides, the CDR3 is TGTGCCAGCAGACGGGACGGAACCTACGAGCAGTACTTC. V and J are TRBV6-5 and TRBJ2-7; possibly TRBD1 or TRBD2 for D (5 bases each). Trimming cost V 6 bases and J 2 bases, with 11 bases left between them. This CDR3 spans 13 amino acids. CDR1 and CDR2 (germline): MNHEY, SVGAGI.